The 12 T cell receptor beta chains below were found in one sample sequenced in a study of T cells in Graves' hyperthyroidism and ophthalmopathy. Using RNA transcripts as the source, TCR beta CDR3 regions were amplified. The TCR CDR3 was amplified in a first-round RT-PCR using the HTBI primer set. TCRdb re-called the multiplex PCR reads through MiXCR, storing one row per CDR3 protein. This table has approximately 330,000 distinct CDR3 sequences, around 15% appearing once. Sequenced input: blood. Source of these receptors: a woman between 40 and 55 years old with Graves' ophthalmopathy.

The rearrangement uses TRBV7-2 and TRBJ2-3; TRBD2 is a possible D gene (7 bases). V was trimmed by 4 bases and J by 9 bases, leaving 23 bases between them. The CDR3 runs 16 residues. Germline values: CDR1 SGHTA, CDR2 FQGNSA. The CDR3: CASSSRGGGGESTQYF. The CDR3 DNA follows: TGTGCCAGCAGCTCGAGGGGGGGGGGGGGGGAAAGCACGCAGTATTTT.

This chain joins TRBV6-4 and TRBJ2-1, with D tentatively TRBD1 or TRBD2 (5 bases each). The germline V and J ends were trimmed by 3 bases and 8 bases, with 26 bases remaining between them. The germline V gene encodes CDR1 MRHNA and CDR2 SNTAGT. The CDR3 is 18 amino acids. The CDR3 DNA reads as TGTGCCAGCAGTGAACCTGGCCCCGACGGGGCTGAAGTCCATGAGCAGTTCTTC. It translates to CASSEPGPDGAEVHEQFF.

The sample holds many counts of this clonotype. This chain uses TRBV5-1 with TRBJ2-3; TRBD2 aligns across 15 bases. Trimming took 4 bases from V and 5 from J; bases not matched to a gene: 8. From germline, CDR1 is SGHRS and CDR2 YFSETQ. CDR3 length: 17 amino acids. The CDR3 spells CASSRGLAGGREDTQYF. CDR3 nucleotide sequence: TGCGCCAGCAGCAGGGGACTAGCGGGGGGCAGAGAAGATACGCAGTATTTT.

This clonotype was seen a handful of times. This chain uses TRBV28 with TRBJ2-5; no definite D call. V was trimmed by 2 bases and J by 3 bases, leaving 7 bases between them. This CDR3 region has 13 residues. Germline CDR1 is MDHEN and CDR2 is SYDVKM. CDR3 sequence (DNA): TGTGCCAGCAGTTTAAGCCAGGAAGAGACCCAGTACTTC. It codes for CASSLSQEETQYF.

In this sample, this clonotype turned up many times. The chain links TRBV5-1 to TRBJ2-7; D may be TRBD1 or TRBD2 (5 bases each). This CDR3 is 13 amino acids long. Germline CDR1 SGHRS, CDR2 YFSETQ. V lost 3 bases to trimming and J lost 3 bases, with 10 bases between them. CDR3 sequence (DNA): TGCGCCAGCAGCTCGGGACCAAACTACGAGCAGTACTTC. Its translation: CASSSGPNYEQYF.

The sample holds many counts of this clonotype. The chain uses TRBV24-1 and TRBJ2-1, with 10 bases lining up with TRBD2. There are 16 residues in the CDR3. Looked up from germline, CDR1 is KGHDR and CDR2 is SFDVKD. V was clipped by 0 bases and J by 7 bases; unmatched bases: 5. CDR3 coding DNA: TGTGCCACCAGTGATTTGTCAGCGGGGGGGTATAATGAGCAGTTCTTC. Encoded protein: CATSDLSAGGYNEQFF.

This rearrangement joins TRBV3-1 to TRBJ1-2, with TRBD1 matching 7 bases. J was trimmed by 6 bases and V by 6 bases; bases with no gene match: 13. Germline CDR1 reads LGHDT; CDR2 reads YNNKEL (reference sequence). The CDR3 has 15 amino acids. CDR3 in amino acids: CASSLRQTQGDGYTF. The CDR3 coding sequence is TGTGCCAGCAGTCTGAGACAGACTCAGGGGGATGGCTACACCTTC.

This clonotype occurred many times. V is TRBV18 and J is TRBJ1-1; TRBD1 might be the D (5 bases). The CDR3 is 15 amino acids. CDR1 and CDR2 (germline): KGHSH, LQKENI. V shed 4 bases and J shed 0 bases, with 12 bases lying between them. CDR3 residues: CASSLGLIMNTEAFF. The CDR3 coding sequence is TGTGCCAGCTCACTGGGACTGATCATGAACACTGAAGCTTTCTTT.

This clonotype was picked up a small number of times. A read error may be the cause here, since a much bigger clone is one base away. The chain combines TRBV7-9 with TRBJ2-1; D is uncertain. V dropped 2 bases and J dropped 5 bases, with 19 bases sitting between them. This CDR3 region has 17 residues. The germline gives CDR1 SEHNR, CDR2 FQNEAQ (reference sequence). For the CDR3, the DNA is TGTGCCAGCAGCTTAACCTTCAGCAACAGTCAACACAATGAGCAGTTCTTC. It encodes CASSLTFSNSQHNEQFF.

This clonotype was found many times. V usage is TRBV4-1 and J usage is TRBJ2-5; D possibly uses TRBD1 or TRBD2 (5 bases each). This CDR3 spans 14 amino acids. Trimming pared 4 bases from V and 0 bases from J, leaving 9 bases between. Germline V gives CDR1 MGHRA, CDR2 YSYEKL. This CDR3 is CASSRGTDQETQYF. The DNA of the CDR3 is TGCGCCAGCAGCCGAGGGACCGACCAAGAGACCCAGTACTTC.

The rearrangement joins TRBV5-5 to TRBJ1-5, with D possibly being TRBD1 (5 bases). Germline-derived CDR1 and CDR2 are SGHKS and YYEKEE (reference sequence). The CDR3 runs 15 residues. Between the trimmed V and J ends, which lost 3 bases and 7 bases, there was a span of 17 bases. In DNA, the CDR3 is TGTGCCAGCAGCTCCGAGCCGGGGGGTTGGCAGCCCCAGCATTTT. Translating it yields CASSSEPGGWQPQHF.

This clonotype was counted many times. V usage is TRBV7-8 and J usage is TRBJ2-7; 7 bases fit TRBD2. The V and J ends lost 0 bases and 5 bases, in that order; junction bases with no gene match: 4. Germline assignment: CDR1 SGHVS and CDR2 FQNEAQ. The CDR3 totals 14 residues. CDR3 coding DNA: TGTGCCAGCAGCTTAGCGGGGAGGGTCCACGAGCAGTACTTC. This codes for CASSLAGRVHEQYF.